This TCR beta chain was identified during a study of cytomegalovirus exposure and HLA in healthy donors. Study-wide background: In an early release, HLA-typed donors contributed tens of millions of unique TCR sequences. Study-level points and caveats: Within an earlier analysis, most TCR beta V segments proved productive either about 87% or about 30% of the time.

Nominally healthy donors were sampled, though unrecorded immune exposures were likely. CDR1 and CDR2 from the germline V gene are SGHVS and FQNEAQ. With 1 base removed from V and 2 bases from J, the gap between germline ends came to 24 bases. The CDR3 contains 20 residues. The PCR employed 60 Vbeta primers together with 13 Jbeta primers. Produced via immunoSEQ multiplex PCR; TCRdb's table is partial and in-frame only. The sample carries 130,000 to 150,000 clones, roughly 84% recorded once. About this clone: Antigen specificity is unknown.

The sequencing input was PBMCs. The TCR sequence derives from a boy aged 2 to 10 in good health and CMV-seronegative. V and J are TRBV7-8 and TRBJ1-5; maybe TRBD1 (6 bases). The CDR3 DNA sequence: TGTGCCAGCAGCTTAGATCAGGGGTTTACAGGGAACGAAGGCAATCAGCCCCAGCATTTT. It specifies CASSLDQGFTGNEGNQPQHF.